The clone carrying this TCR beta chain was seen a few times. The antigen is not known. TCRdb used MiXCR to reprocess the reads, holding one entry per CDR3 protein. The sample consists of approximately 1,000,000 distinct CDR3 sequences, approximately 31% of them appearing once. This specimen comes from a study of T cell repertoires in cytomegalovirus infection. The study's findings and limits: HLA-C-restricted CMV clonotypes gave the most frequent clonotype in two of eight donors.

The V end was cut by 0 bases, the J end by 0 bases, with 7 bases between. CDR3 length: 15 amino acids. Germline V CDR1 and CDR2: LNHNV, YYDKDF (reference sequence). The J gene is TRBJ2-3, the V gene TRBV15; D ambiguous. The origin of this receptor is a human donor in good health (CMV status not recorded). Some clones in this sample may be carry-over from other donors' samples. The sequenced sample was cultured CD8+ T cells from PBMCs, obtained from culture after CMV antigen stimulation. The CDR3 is CATSRDLGSTDTQYF. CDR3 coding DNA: TGTGCCACCAGCAGAGATCTGGGCAGCACAGATACGCAGTATTTT.